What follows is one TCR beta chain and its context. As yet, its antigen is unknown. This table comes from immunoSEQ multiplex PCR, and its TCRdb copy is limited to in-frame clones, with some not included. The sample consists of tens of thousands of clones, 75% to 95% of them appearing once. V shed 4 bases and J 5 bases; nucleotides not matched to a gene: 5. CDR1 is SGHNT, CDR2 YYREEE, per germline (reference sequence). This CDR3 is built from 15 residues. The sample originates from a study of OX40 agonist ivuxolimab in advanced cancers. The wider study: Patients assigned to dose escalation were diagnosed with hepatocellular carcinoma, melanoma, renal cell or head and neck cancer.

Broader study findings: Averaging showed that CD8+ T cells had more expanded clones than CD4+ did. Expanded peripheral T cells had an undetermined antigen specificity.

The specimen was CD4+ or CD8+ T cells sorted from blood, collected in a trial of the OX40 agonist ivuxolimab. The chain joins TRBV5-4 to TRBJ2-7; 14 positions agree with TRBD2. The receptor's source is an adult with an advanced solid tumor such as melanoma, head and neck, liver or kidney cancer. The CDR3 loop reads CASSGRGLAGDEQYF. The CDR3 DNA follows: TGTGCCAGCAGCGGCAGGGGACTAGCGGGAGACGAGCAGTACTTC.